Here is one T cell receptor (beta chain) with its context. Its binding antigen is unknown. No base quality information exists; no much larger clone differs at one position. Library prep was done by the immunoSEQ multiplex PCR assay. Drawn from immuneACCESS, this table holds only the in-frame rearrangements with V and J called that TCRdb kept. Clones are partly lost; checked studies trace under half to an unresolved V gene and leave the rest unexplained. This sample is represented by hundreds of thousands of clones; 88% of them were singletons. The ten largest account for 0.0095% to 0.013% of the sample. The data derive from a study of shared T cell receptors in the human thymus (TCRdb year 2021). For the wider study: The study examined how self-reactive, shared T-cell receptor alpha chains are generated in the human thymus.

V is shortened by 3 bases, J by 7 bases, and the region joining them spans 15 bases. The CDR3 spans 14 residues, from the cysteine through the phenylalanine. The entry retains the CDR3 DNA only, 42 bases that are in frame from base 1. Sequences MDHEN (CDR1) and SYDVKM (CDR2) are obtained from the germline V gene. These same records also appear under a second study, on human thymus T cells. Per that second paper: In Finland, the donors were immunologically healthy infants who were having open corrective cardiac surgery for congenital heart defects. Thymus tissue was obtained as surgical resects removed during corrective cardiac surgery. V and J gene segment usage appeared biased in both thymic and peripheral blood repertoires. Highly overlapping thymic TCR repertoires among unrelated individuals were reported in the related research. The study described the TCR alpha and beta repertoires in under ten infant thymus samples and a few matching peripheral blood samples. Donor ages ranged from about 6 to 250 days, and the cohort comprised six male and two female infants. Thymocytes were mechanically released from the tissue and were stored as pellets of about 8.5-31 million cells at -70 degrees C. Genomic DNA was extracted from frozen cell pellets with a QIAsymphony instrument. TCRB and TCRAD loci were amplified from a standardized quantity of quality-controlled genomic DNA using the immunoSEQ multiplex PCR assay. Amplicons spanned the V(D)J region at a length sufficient to cover the CDR3 and identify V and J genes. The amplicons were sequenced on an Illumina platform via the commercial immunoSEQ service. Primer bias and sequencing errors were corrected using previously described methods, and TCRAD and TCRB definitions followed the IMGT database. immunoSEQ Analyzer 3.0 and VDJTools were used for repertoire analysis, which covered basic statistics, V/J segment usage, diversity estimates, rarefaction and pairwise overlap. To estimate diversity, the Chao1, ChaoE, Efron-Thisted, Shannon and inverse Simpson indices were applied, and diversity was also estimated on datasets down-sampled to the smallest sample. Repertoire overlap was determined by strict matching of CDR3 nucleotide sequence, V gene and J gene, and Jaccard-based multidimensional scaling clustering was applied. Thymus samples yielded on average roughly 810,000 unique TCRB clonotypes, compared with 75,000 to 85,000 from blood samples.

The rearranged segments are TRBV28 and TRBJ1-2, with TRBD1 tentatively as D gene (6 bases match). The sequencing sample was made of thymocytes. This receptor was obtained from a boy under two years old with a congenital heart defect. Donor details come from another sample of the same person, matched by shared clones. The encoded CDR3 is CASSLYRELGGYTF. The bases read TGTGCCAGCAGTTTGTACAGGGAGCTGGGTGGCTACACCTTC.